The 31 T cell receptor beta chains below come from one sample, sequenced in a study of blood T cell repertoires in COVID-19 (dated by TCRdb to between 2020 and 2021). To prepare the library, the immunoSEQ multiplex PCR assay was applied. This immuneACCESS table, as held by TCRdb, lists in-frame sequences with V and J called but not all clones. Of the missing ones, under half trace to an unresolved V gene in checked studies; the others have no known cause. In all, the sample holds roughly 250,000 clones, and roughly 84% of those were seen once. Clones ranked in the top ten supply approximately 2.1% of the sample. Sequencing was done on a sample of peripheral blood. The receptor set was obtained from a woman aged 40 to 49 who had recovered from COVID-19.

In its sample, this clone was seen a few times. The chain couples TRBV6-6 to TRBJ1-3, with D tentatively TRBD1 (6 bases). The CDR3 runs to 15 residues. V was cut by 3 bases and J by 4 bases, with 13 bases left in between. Germline V gives CDR1 MNHNY, CDR2 SVGAGI (reference sequence). CDR3 amino acids: CASSYPQGSGNTIYF. The CDR3, as DNA: TGTGCCAGCAGTTATCCCCAGGGGAGCGGAAACACCATATATTTT.

This clone occurred once. The chain has TRBV18 and TRBJ2-6; D is unresolved. V gave up 3 bases and J gave up 0 bases, with 3 bases separating them. The CDR3 is 14 residues long. CDR1 and CDR2 from the germline V gene are KGHSH and LQKENI. CDR3 loop: CASSPISGANVLTF. In DNA, the CDR3 is TGTGCCAGCTCACCCATCTCTGGGGCCAACGTCCTGACTTTC.

The CDR3 nucleotides are TGTGCCAGCAGTTTCAGGGTCGACGGCAATCAGCCCCAGCATTTT. It yields the protein CASSFRVDGNQPQHF. The V call is TRBV28, the J call TRBJ1-5, with D perhaps TRBD1 (5 bases). Germline V CDR1 and CDR2: MDHEN, SYDVKM. Trimming removed 3 bases from V and 2 bases from J, with 11 bases in between. CDR3 length: 15 residues. Using reference TRBV28 and TRBJ1-5 for the parts outside the CDR3, the full variable domain is DVKVTQSSRYLVKRTGEKVFLECVQDMDHENMFWYRQDPGLGLRLIYFSYDVKMKEKGDIPEGYSVSREKKERFSLILESASTNQTSMYLCASSFRVDGNQPQHFGDGTRLSIL.

The chain recombines TRBV6-6 with TRBJ2-7; 7 bases agree with TRBD2. This CDR3 spans 16 amino acids. Germline lookup yields CDR1 MNHNY and CDR2 SVGAGI (reference sequence). Trimming at V came to 0 bases and at J to 0 bases, leaving 5 bases not matched to a gene. CDR3 nucleotide sequence: TGTGCCAGCAGTTACTCGGGGGGGGTCCCCTCCTACGAGCAGTACTTC. It specifies CASSYSGGVPSYEQYF.

The gene calls are TRBV5-1 and TRBJ2-3, with 11 bases aligning to TRBD2. CDR3 length equals 16 residues. Looked up from germline, CDR1 is SGHRS and CDR2 is YFSETQ. V shed 3 bases and J 2 bases; nucleotides not matched to a gene: 5. CDR3 amino acids: CASSSKLAGATDTQYF. As DNA, the CDR3 is TGCGCCAGCAGCTCCAAACTAGCGGGAGCCACAGATACGCAGTATTTT.

The chain is built from TRBV7-2 and TRBJ2-3; a weak D match, TRBD2 (6 bases). This CDR3 has 12 residues. Looked up from germline, CDR1 is SGHTA and CDR2 is FQGNSA. Trimming removed 3 bases at V and 7 bases at J, with 8 bases between. The CDR3 loop is CASSLTRHTQYF. CDR3 DNA sequence: TGTGCCAGCAGCTTGACTAGGCATACGCAGTATTTT.

The chain couples TRBV11-2 to TRBJ1-1; tentatively, D is TRBD1 (5 bases). Germline V gene data show CDR1 as SGHAT and CDR2 as FQNNGV. The CDR3 length is 14 residues. Trimming shortened V by 1 base and J by 5 bases, and 11 bases separated the two germline ends. The CDR3 sequence: CASSLGAGWTEAFF. DNA of the CDR3: TGTGCCAGCAGCTTAGGAGCAGGGTGGACTGAAGCTTTCTTT.

The genes are TRBV7-3 and TRBJ2-1; possible D gene TRBD2, 6 bases. Trimming cost V 5 bases and J 5 bases, with 16 bases left between them. Germline CDR1 reads SGHTA; CDR2 reads FQGTGA. The CDR3 covers 15 residues. Here the CDR3 reads CASSLAGTTNNEQFF. The CDR3 DNA sequence: TGTGCCAGCAGCCTGGCGGGAACGACCAACAATGAGCAGTTCTTC.

This clone was counted between two and nine times. The rearrangement links TRBV2 to TRBJ1-6, with TRBD1 matching over 7 bases. The germline V gene has CDR1 SNHLY and CDR2 FYNNEI. This CDR3 region has 16 residues. J lost 5 bases, V lost 6 bases, and 10 bases had no gene match. The CDR3 DNA is TGTGCCAGCAGGGCCGGGGTGGGACAGAATAATTCACCCCTCCACTTT. This codes for CASRAGVGQNNSPLHF.

J is TRBJ1-6 and V is TRBV27; D possibly corresponds to TRBD1 (6 bases). Germline CDR1 reads MNHEY; CDR2 reads SMNVEV (reference sequence). With 6 bases removed from V and 5 bases from J, the gap between germline ends came to 14 bases. There are 15 residues in the CDR3. CDR3 region: CASRPQGFDNSPLHF. Here the CDR3 DNA reads TGTGCCAGCAGGCCCCAGGGGTTTGATAATTCACCCCTCCACTTT.

The chain carries TRBV4-1 and TRBJ2-4, with 15 bases identical to TRBD2. The germline CDR1 and CDR2 sequences are MGHRA and YSYEKL. V gave up 1 base and J gave up 0 bases; unmatched junction bases: 1. The CDR3 covers 18 residues. The CDR3 sequence: CASSQAGLAGGAKNIQYF. The CDR3 nucleotides read TGCGCCAGCAGCCAAGCGGGACTAGCGGGAGGAGCCAAAAACATTCAGTACTTC.

The CDR3 is CASSLAAPTEAFF. The CDR3 DNA reads as TGTGCCAGCAGCTTAGCCGCGCCAACTGAAGCTTTCTTT. This sequence joins TRBV7-8 and TRBJ1-1, with unresolved D. V lost 0 bases and J 5 bases, leaving 7 bases between the germline ends. Germline V CDR1 and CDR2: SGHVS, FQNEAQ. This CDR3 comprises 13 residues. The full variable domain, rest sourced from reference TRBV7-8 and TRBJ1-1, is GAGVSQSPRYKVAKRGQDVALRCDPISGHVSLFWYQQALGQGPEFLTYFQNEAQLDKSGLPSDRFFAERPEGSVSTLKIQRTQQEDSAVYLCASSLAAPTEAFFGQGTRLTVV.

The chain links TRBV7-2 to TRBJ1-6; D possibly corresponds to TRBD1 (5 bases). There are 16 residues in the CDR3. In germline, CDR1 is SGHTA, CDR2 FQGNSA. Trimming removed 1 base at V and 8 bases at J, with 15 bases between. The CDR3, as DNA: TGTGCCAGCAGCTTAGGGACAAGGGCTAACTATTCACCCCTCCACTTT. Translation gives CASSLGTRANYSPLHF.

The genes are TRBV4-2 and TRBJ2-5, with D tentatively TRBD2 (5 bases). Germline V gene lookup returns CDR1 LGHNA and CDR2 YNFKEQ. The CDR3 loop spans 13 amino acids. The ends were cut back, 1 base at V and 5 bases at J, with 8 bases in the middle. In DNA, the CDR3 is TGTGCCAGCAGCCAAGTTACGGGGGAGACCCAGTACTTC. It yields the protein CASSQVTGETQYF.

V gene TRBV24-1 combines with J gene TRBJ2-2, with 7 bases matching TRBD1. The V segment lost 4 bases and the J segment 4 bases; nucleotides outside the gene matches: 8. This CDR3 region has 16 residues. The germline V gene encodes CDR1 KGHDR and CDR2 SFDVKD. CDR3 coding DNA: TGTGCCACCAGTGACCCAAGACAGGGAAGCACCGGGGAGCTGTTTTTT. Translating it yields CATSDPRQGSTGELFF.

V usage is TRBV5-6 and J usage is TRBJ1-6; 7 bases map to TRBD1. This CDR3 contains 14 residues. The germline V gene has CDR1 SGHDT and CDR2 YYEEEE. V shed 4 bases and J 10 bases; nucleotides not matched to a gene: 8. The CDR3 loop is CASSRGGASSPLHF. The DNA of the CDR3 is TGTGCCAGCAGCCGAGGGGGCGCGAGCTCACCCCTCCACTTT.

V usage is TRBV11-3 and J usage is TRBJ2-3, with D perhaps matching TRBD2 (7 bases). There are 16 residues in the CDR3. Germline V gives CDR1 SGHNT, CDR2 YENEEA. Trimming removed 2 bases from V and 2 bases from J, with 14 bases in between. For the CDR3, the DNA is TGTGCCAGCAGCTTAAGGGGGGGCGGGGCCACAGATACGCAGTATTTT. Its translation: CASSLRGGGATDTQYF.

The chain is built from TRBV4-1 and TRBJ2-5; possible D gene TRBD1, 5 bases. This CDR3 has 16 residues. Between the trimmed V and J ends, which lost 2 bases and 0 bases, there was a span of 13 bases. CDR1 is MGHRA and CDR2 is YSYEKL in the germline V gene. CDR3 DNA: TGCGCCAGCAGCCAAAGGGGATCCTTTTACCAAGAGACCCAGTACTTC. Translated: CASSQRGSFYQETQYF.

This clone was detected once. V usage is TRBV30 and J usage is TRBJ2-1, with TRBD2 matching over 11 bases. Germline loops: CDR1 GTSNPN, CDR2 SVGIG (reference sequence). The V gene end was trimmed by 5 bases and the J gene end by 3 bases; junction bases not matched to a gene: 12. The CDR3 loop spans 17 amino acids. In DNA form, the CDR3 reads TGTGCCTGGGCTGGGACTAGCGGCGGGTTACGCTACAATGAGCAGTTCTTC. Its translation is CAWAGTSGGLRYNEQFF.

V usage is TRBV28 and J usage is TRBJ1-5, with D maybe TRBD1 (6 bases). Trimming took off 2 bases at V and 4 bases at J, with 18 bases between the two ends. The length of the CDR3 is 17 residues. Germline lookup yields CDR1 MDHEN and CDR2 SYDVKM. The DNA of the CDR3 is TGTGCCAGCAGTTTACTGGGGGCGGTAGAAAGGAATCAGCCCCAGCATTTT. Protein: CASSLLGAVERNQPQHF.

The chain combines TRBV4-3 with TRBJ2-2, with 7 bases aligning to TRBD2. The CDR3 totals 14 residues. In germline, CDR1 is LGHNA, CDR2 YSLEER. With 0 bases clipped from V and 9 bases from J, the junction kept 4 bases outside the gene matches. CDR3 loop: CASSQEGGTWELFF. The DNA of the CDR3 is TGCGCCAGCAGCCAAGAGGGGGGGACGTGGGAGCTGTTTTTT.

The chain joins TRBV4-1 to TRBJ2-1; possible D gene TRBD1, 5 bases. V was pared by 3 bases and J by 2 bases, with 11 bases between. Germline loops: CDR1 MGHRA, CDR2 YSYEKL. The CDR3 has 15 amino acids. This CDR3 reads CASSQEFRAYNEQFF. The CDR3 region has the DNA TGCGCCAGCAGCCAGGAATTCAGGGCCTACAATGAGCAGTTCTTC.

This rearrangement joins TRBV7-2 to TRBJ2-5; a weak D match, TRBD1 (5 bases). V was shortened by 0 bases and J by 6 bases, with 8 bases between the two germline ends. Per germline, CDR1 SGHTA and CDR2 FQGNSA. The CDR3 length is 13 residues. DNA for the CDR3: TGTGCCAGCAGCTTAGCTCCAGGGCAGACCCAGTACTTC. As protein: CASSLAPGQTQYF.

The chain combines TRBV20-1 with TRBJ2-4; possible D gene TRBD1, 6 bases. V lost 4 bases, J lost 9 bases, and 10 bases lay in between. CDR1 and CDR2 from the germline V gene are DFQATT and SNEGSKA (reference sequence). The CDR3 is 11 residues long. CDR3 region: CSAIQGPIQYF. In nucleotides, the CDR3 is TGCAGTGCTATACAGGGACCCATTCAGTACTTC.

There are a few counts of this clone. The rearrangement uses TRBV7-3 and TRBJ2-2; 9 bases are a match to TRBD1. Germline CDR1 and CDR2: SGHTA and FQGTGA. The CDR3 covers 15 residues. Trimming took 3 bases from V and 6 from J; bases not matched to a gene: 5. The CDR3 spells CASSLLGQGSGELFF. In DNA, the CDR3 is TGTGCCAGCAGCTTGCTAGGACAGGGGTCCGGGGAGCTGTTTTTT.

This chain joins TRBV11-3 and TRBJ2-3, with a weak D call TRBD2 (5 bases). Germline CDR1 is SGHNT and CDR2 is YENEEA. The CDR3 contains 15 residues. Trimming took 1 base from V and 3 from J, leaving 11 bases between them. This CDR3 is CASSLGSGVTDTQYF. As DNA, the CDR3 is TGTGCCAGCAGCTTAGGATCCGGGGTGACAGATACGCAGTATTTT.

The gene calls are TRBV7-9 and TRBJ1-1; D call uncertain. The ends were cut back, 3 bases at V and 11 bases at J, with 16 bases in the middle. The CDR3 has 13 amino acids. Germline values: CDR1 SEHNR, CDR2 FQNEAQ (reference sequence). The CDR3 DNA reads as TGTGCCAGCAGCTTCACCGCGTTAGCGGCGGCTTTCTTT. This codes for CASSFTALAAAFF.

V usage is TRBV7-9 and J usage is TRBJ2-3; a weak D match, TRBD2 (6 bases). The germline gives CDR1 SEHNR, CDR2 FQNEAQ (reference sequence). The CDR3 runs 16 residues. Deletions cut 5 bases from V and 1 base from J, with 16 bases between. The CDR3 nucleotides read TGTGCCAGCAGCGCCGGGGGTAGCTACGGCACAGATACGCAGTATTTT. Translated: CASSAGGSYGTDTQYF.

V is TRBV5-1 and J is TRBJ2-2, with TRBD2 matching 12 bases. Trimming cost V 3 bases and J 6 bases; bases outside gene matches: 9. The CDR3 is 17 residues long. Germline values: CDR1 SGHRS, CDR2 YFSETQ. CDR3 sequence reads: CASSSGTSGLMAGELFF. CDR3 in DNA: TGCGCCAGCAGCTCAGGGACTAGCGGGTTAATGGCCGGGGAGCTGTTTTTT.

The rearrangement uses TRBV15 and TRBJ2-7; the match to TRBD2 covers 14 bases. CDR3 length equals 16 residues. Germline lookup yields CDR1 LNHNV and CDR2 YYDKDF (reference sequence). The V and J ends lost 5 bases and 7 bases, in that order; junction bases with no gene match: 10. DNA for the CDR3: TGTGCCACCAGCGAGGAGACTAGCGGGAGGGCGGGGGAGCAGTACTTC. This codes for CATSEETSGRAGEQYF.

V is TRBV5-6 and J is TRBJ2-3; TRBD2 agrees at 10 bases. The CDR3 extends over 18 amino acids. The V gene end was trimmed by 0 bases and the J gene end by 2 bases; junction bases not matched to a gene: 9. Looked up from germline, CDR1 is SGHDT and CDR2 is YYEEEE. CDR3 nucleotides: TGTGCCAGCAGCTTGGCCTTCAGGACTAGCGGCTTCACAGATACGCAGTATTTT. Protein: CASSLAFRTSGFTDTQYF.